This T cell receptor beta chain originates from a study of T cells expressing NK-cell markers. On the study more broadly: CD3+CD56+NKG2C+, CD3+CD56+NKG2C- and CD3+CD56-NKG2C+ T cells, once sorted, supplied the TCR beta repertoires. HCMV seropositivity marked seven of the eight sequenced donors; one was seronegative. Whole-study findings and limits: Researchers report these clonotypes also headed the CD3+CD56-NKG2C+ fraction in four donors.

CDR3 length: 12 amino acids. The V gene's germline CDR1 is MGHDK and CDR2 SYGVNS. Comment on this clonotype: The target antigen is unknown.

Researchers built TCR beta cDNA using 5'RACE template switching with UMIs. Reprocessing the 5' RACE reads, TCRdb reports a single entry for every CDR3 protein and omits DNA. Its clone listing holds a few hundred thousand distinct CDR3 sequences. The TCR sequence derives from a young man in good health. The chain employs TRBV25-1 and TRBJ1-6. Sequencing was carried out using blood T cells: a sorted CD56 or NKG2C T cell subset, CD4+ or CD8+ T cells, or bulk PBMC T cells (not recorded which). The CDR3 sequence: CASGVGNSPLHF. The full variable domain, completed using reference TRBV25-1 and TRBJ1-6, is EADIYQTPRYLVIGTGKKITLECSQTMGHDKMYWYQQDPGMELHLIHYSYGVNSTEKGDLSSESTVSRIRTEHFPLTLESARPSHTSQYLCASGVGNSPLHFGNGTRLTVT.